Following are 14 T cell receptor beta chains from one sample sequenced in a study of blood T cell repertoires in COVID-19. The assay was immunoSEQ multiplex PCR, and TCRdb's table has in-frame clones only and misses some. The sample records roughly 67,000 clones, over 60% being singletons. Sequenced input: peripheral blood. The receptors derive from a woman aged 45 to 65 with active or convalescent COVID-19.

This chain links TRBV7-9 with TRBJ2-3; 10 bases line up with TRBD1. The CDR3 is 17 residues long. Germline trimming cut 5 bases from V and 2 bases from J; bases unmatched to any gene: 10. The germline V gene encodes CDR1 SEHNR and CDR2 FQNEAQ (reference sequence). The chain's CDR3 is CASSRLSGTGVTDTQYF. The CDR3 region has the DNA TGTGCCAGCAGCCGTTTATCCGGGACAGGGGTCACAGATACGCAGTATTTT.

The chain employs TRBV3-1 (or the pseudogene TRBV3-2) and TRBJ2-2; D is perhaps TRBD2 (6 bases). This CDR3 spans 16 amino acids. In germline, CDR1 is LGHDT, CDR2 YNNKEL (reference sequence). The V end was cut by 1 base, the J end by 5 bases, with 14 bases between. The CDR3 protein is CASSQGGLYNTGELFF. The CDR3 nucleotides are TGTGCCAGCAGCCAAGGCGGACTATACAATACCGGGGAGCTGTTTTTT.

The chain employs TRBV24-1 and TRBJ1-2; 9 bases line up with TRBD1. V shed 4 bases and J 6 bases; nucleotides not matched to a gene: 8. The CDR3 is made up of 15 amino acids. Germline V lookup: CDR1 KGHDR, CDR2 SFDVKD. CDR3 sequence (DNA): TGTGCCACCAGTGAGACCGGGACAGGGCTCAATGGCTACACCTTC. Residues: CATSETGTGLNGYTF.

The V call is TRBV29-1, the J call TRBJ2-3; 7 bases are shared with TRBD2. This CDR3 region has 13 residues. Germline lookup yields CDR1 SQVTM and CDR2 ANQGSEA. With 4 bases clipped from V and 3 bases from J, the junction kept 4 bases outside the gene matches. The CDR3 DNA follows: TGCAGCGTTGCGACTAGCTCTACAGATACGCAGTATTTT. Protein: CSVATSSTDTQYF.

J is TRBJ1-1 and V is TRBV16, with 11 bases fitting TRBD1. The length of the CDR3 is 14 residues. Germline V CDR1 and CDR2: KGHSY, FQNENV. V shed 3 bases and J 5 bases; nucleotides not matched to a gene: 2. This CDR3 reads CASSQGTGGTEAFF. The CDR3 bases are TGTGCCAGCAGCCAGGGGACAGGGGGTACTGAAGCTTTCTTT.

The chain joins TRBV5-1 to TRBJ2-3, with D maybe TRBD1 (5 bases). V dropped 0 bases and J dropped 0 bases, with 11 bases sitting between them. This CDR3 is built from 16 residues. Per the germline V gene, CDR1 is SGHRS and CDR2 is YFSETQ. This CDR3 is CASSLGVRDSTDTQYF. The CDR3 DNA follows: TGCGCCAGCAGCTTGGGGGTCAGGGATAGCACAGATACGCAGTATTTT.

This clone was seen only a few times. The chain has TRBV7-2 and TRBJ2-7; D may be TRBD1 (6 bases). The CDR3 runs 14 residues. Trimming removed 6 bases at V and 6 bases at J, with 18 bases between. Per the germline V gene, CDR1 is SGHTA and CDR2 is FQGNSA. The CDR3 sequence is CASSLSDSSREQYF. For the CDR3, the DNA is TGTGCCAGCAGTCTTTCGGACAGCTCGCGCGAGCAGTACTTC. The full variable domain, completed using reference TRBV7-2 and TRBJ2-7, is GAGVSQSPSNKVTEKGKDVELRCDPISGHTALYWYRQSLGQGLEFLIYFQGNSAPDKSGLPSDRFSAERTGGSVSTLTIQRTQQEDSAVYLCASSLSDSSREQYFGPGTRLTVT.

V usage is TRBV9 and J usage is TRBJ2-1, with TRBD2 matching over 9 bases. The germline V gene has CDR1 SGDLS and CDR2 YYNGEE. Unmatched junction bases numbered 9, after V lost 0 bases and J lost 5 bases. The CDR3 is 17 residues long. CDR3 sequence (DNA): TGTGCCAGCAGCGTAGATCGGCGACTAGCGGCTAACAATGAGCAGTTCTTC. Its translation is CASSVDRRLAANNEQFF.

The rearrangement links TRBV29-1 to TRBJ1-2; TRBD1 aligns across 11 bases. The ends lost 8 bases at V and 5 bases at J; junction bases unmatched: 10. The germline gives CDR1 SQVTM, CDR2 ANQGSEA. This CDR3 has 14 amino acids. The CDR3 nucleotides read TGCAGCCATTCAGGGACAGGGGGAGGGTATGGCTACACCTTC. It codes for CSHSGTGGGYGYTF. Looking up the rest from reference TRBV29-1 and TRBJ1-2 gives the full variable domain: SAVISQKPSRDICQRGTSLTIQCQVDSQVTMMFWYRQQPGQSLTLIATANQGSEATYESGFVIDKFPISRPNLTFSTLTVSNMSPEDSSIYLCSHSGTGGGYGYTFGSGTRLTVV.

The rearrangement links TRBV24-1 to TRBJ2-3, with TRBD2 matching 11 bases. Germline values: CDR1 KGHDR, CDR2 SFDVKD. V shed 0 bases and J 4 bases; nucleotides not matched to a gene: 5. The CDR3 has 17 residues. In nucleotides, the CDR3 is TGTGCCACCAGTGATTTGCAACTAGCGGGAGCTGCAGATACGCAGTATTTT. Residues: CATSDLQLAGAADTQYF.

The chain combines TRBV5-4 with TRBJ2-4, with TRBD2 matching over 7 bases. With 4 bases clipped from V and 5 bases from J, the junction kept 12 bases outside the gene matches. This CDR3 spans 16 amino acids. From germline, CDR1 is SGHNT and CDR2 YYREEE (reference sequence). DNA of the CDR3: TGTGCCAGCAGCGCCCCTCCCTCGGGAGGCCAAAACATTCAGTACTTC. This gives the protein CASSAPPSGGQNIQYF. The whole variable domain, filled in from reference TRBV5-4 and TRBJ2-4, reads ETGVTQSPTHLIKTRGQQVTLRCSSQSGHNTVSWYQQALGQGPQFIFQYYREEENGRGNFPPRFSGLQFPNYSSELNVNALELDDSALYLCASSAPPSGGQNIQYFGAGTRLSVL.

The chain uses TRBV30 and TRBJ2-3; D remains unclear. Per germline, CDR1 GTSNPN and CDR2 SVGIG (reference sequence). V lost 4 bases, J lost 10 bases, and 18 bases lay in between. This CDR3 spans 13 amino acids. This CDR3 is CAWNEDSIPAQYF. The CDR3 DNA sequence: TGTGCCTGGAACGAGGATTCAATCCCTGCGCAGTATTTT.

The chain couples TRBV5-1 to TRBJ1-5; TRBD1 matches 8 bases. Germline CDR1 is SGHRS and CDR2 is YFSETQ. The CDR3 length is 14 residues. V lost 4 bases, J lost 4 bases, and 4 bases stayed unmatched. The CDR3 sequence: CASSPGTGNQPQHF. DNA of the CDR3: TGCGCCAGCAGCCCAGGGACAGGAAATCAGCCCCAGCATTTT.

This chain joins TRBV7-9 and TRBJ2-7, with 9 bases fitting TRBD2. The V gene's germline CDR1 is SEHNR and CDR2 FQNEAQ (reference sequence). After removal of 4 bases from V and 3 bases from J, the junction contained 4 bases not matched to a gene. There are 14 residues in the CDR3. CDR3 DNA sequence: TGTGCCAGCAGCTATCTTAGCGGGGGCTACGAGCAGTACTTC. This sequence encodes CASSYLSGGYEQYF.